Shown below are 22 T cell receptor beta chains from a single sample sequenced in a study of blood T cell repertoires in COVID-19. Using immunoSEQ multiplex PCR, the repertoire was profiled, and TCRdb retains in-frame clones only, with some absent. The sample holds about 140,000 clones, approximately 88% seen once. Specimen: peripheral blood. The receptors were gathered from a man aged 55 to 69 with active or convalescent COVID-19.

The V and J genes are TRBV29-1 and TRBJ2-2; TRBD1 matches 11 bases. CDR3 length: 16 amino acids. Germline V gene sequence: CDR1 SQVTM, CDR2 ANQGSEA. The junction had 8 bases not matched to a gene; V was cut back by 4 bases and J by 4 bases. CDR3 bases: TGCAGCGTTGCGGACAGGGGGCTGCTTATCACCGGGGAGCTGTTTTTT. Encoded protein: CSVADRGLLITGELFF.

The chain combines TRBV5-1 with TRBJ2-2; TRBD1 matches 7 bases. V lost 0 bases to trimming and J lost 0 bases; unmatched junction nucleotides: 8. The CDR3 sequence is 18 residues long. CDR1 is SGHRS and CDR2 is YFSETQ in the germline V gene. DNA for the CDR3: TGCGCCAGCAGCTTGGTGGGGATTGACAGGGCGAACACCGGGGAGCTGTTTTTT. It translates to CASSLVGIDRANTGELFF.

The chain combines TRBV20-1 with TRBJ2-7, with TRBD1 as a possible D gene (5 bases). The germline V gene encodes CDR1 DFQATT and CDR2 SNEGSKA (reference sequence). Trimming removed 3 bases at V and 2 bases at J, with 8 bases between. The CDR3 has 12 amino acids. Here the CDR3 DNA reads TGCAGTGCTAGTGAAGGGGCCTACGAGCAGTACTTC. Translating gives CSASEGAYEQYF.

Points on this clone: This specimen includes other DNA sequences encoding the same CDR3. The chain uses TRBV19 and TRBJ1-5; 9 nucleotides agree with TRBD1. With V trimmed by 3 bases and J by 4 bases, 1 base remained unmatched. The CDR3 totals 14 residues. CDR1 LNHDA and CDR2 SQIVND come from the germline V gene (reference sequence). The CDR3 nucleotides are TGTGCCAGTAGTATTGACAGGGGGAATCAGCCCCAGCATTTT. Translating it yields CASSIDRGNQPQHF.

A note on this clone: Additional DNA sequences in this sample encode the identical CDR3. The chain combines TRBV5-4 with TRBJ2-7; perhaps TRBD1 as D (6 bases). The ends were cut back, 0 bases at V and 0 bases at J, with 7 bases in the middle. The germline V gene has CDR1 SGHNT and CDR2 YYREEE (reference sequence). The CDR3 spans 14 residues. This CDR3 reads CASSLVDSSYEQYF. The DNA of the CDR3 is TGTGCCAGCAGCTTGGTGGACAGCTCCTACGAGCAGTACTTC.

This CDR3 is CASSYAGNAYGYTF. The CDR3 region has the DNA TGTGCCAGCAGTTACGCGGGGAATGCCTATGGCTACACCTTC. The V call is TRBV6-5, the J call TRBJ1-2; no clear D. V shed 2 bases and J shed 4 bases, with 11 bases lying between them. Germline V gene lookup returns CDR1 MNHEY and CDR2 SVGAGI. The CDR3 contains 14 residues.

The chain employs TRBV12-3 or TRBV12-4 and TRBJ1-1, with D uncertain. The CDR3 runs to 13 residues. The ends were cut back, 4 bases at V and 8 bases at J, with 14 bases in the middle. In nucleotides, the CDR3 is TGTGCCAGCAGTTACGGGAGCCTCCGCGAAGCTTTCTTT. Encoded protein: CASSYGSLREAFF.

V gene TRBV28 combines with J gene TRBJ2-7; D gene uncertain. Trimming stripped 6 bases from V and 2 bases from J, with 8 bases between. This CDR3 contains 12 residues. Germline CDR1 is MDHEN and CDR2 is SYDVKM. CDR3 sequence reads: CASSLPPYEQYF. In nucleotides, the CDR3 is TGTGCCAGCAGCCTCCCCCCCTACGAGCAGTACTTC.

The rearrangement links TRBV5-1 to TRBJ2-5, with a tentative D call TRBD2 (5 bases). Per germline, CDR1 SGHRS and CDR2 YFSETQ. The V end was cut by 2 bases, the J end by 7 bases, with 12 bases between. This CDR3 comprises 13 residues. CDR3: CASSFTSDRTQYF. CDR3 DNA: TGCGCCAGCAGCTTTACTAGTGATAGGACCCAGTACTTC. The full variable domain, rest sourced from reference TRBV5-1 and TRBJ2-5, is KAGVTQTPRYLIKTRGQQVTLSCSPISGHRSVSWYQQTPGQGLQFLFEYFSETQRNKGNFPGRFSGRQFSNSRSEMNVSTLELGDSALYLCASSFTSDRTQYFGPGTRLLVL.

This chain's CDR3 is CASSDRVGGANVLTF. CDR3 nucleotides: TGCGCCAGCAGCGACAGGGTCGGAGGGGCCAACGTCCTGACTTTC. V is TRBV5-1 and J is TRBJ2-6; 7 bases match TRBD1. V lost 4 bases to trimming and J lost 4 bases; unmatched junction nucleotides: 5. The length of the CDR3 is 15 residues. CDR1 is SGHRS and CDR2 is YFSETQ in the germline V gene.

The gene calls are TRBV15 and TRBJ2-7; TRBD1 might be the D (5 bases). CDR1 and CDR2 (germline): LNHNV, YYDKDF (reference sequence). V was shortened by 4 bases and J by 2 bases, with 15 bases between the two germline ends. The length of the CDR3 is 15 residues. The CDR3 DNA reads TGTGCCACCAGCAAGATTGACAGTTTACCCTACGAGCAGTACTTC. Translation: CATSKIDSLPYEQYF.

This chain's CDR3 is CASSGREGRSPQFF. The CDR3 region has the DNA TGCGCCAGCAGTGGTCGGGAGGGTAGGTCTCCCCAGTTCTTC. The rearrangement joins TRBV10-1 to TRBJ2-1; 8 bases align to TRBD2. This CDR3 contains 14 residues. Trimming cost V 4 bases and J 13 bases; bases outside gene matches: 12. Germline assignment: CDR1 WNHNN and CDR2 SYGVQD (reference sequence).

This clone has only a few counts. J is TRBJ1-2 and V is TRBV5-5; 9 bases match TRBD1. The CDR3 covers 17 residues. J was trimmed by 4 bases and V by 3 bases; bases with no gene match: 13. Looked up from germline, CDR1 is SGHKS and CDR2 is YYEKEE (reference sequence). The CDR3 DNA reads TGTGCCAGCAGCTGGACGGCGGGACAGGGATCGGGCTATGGCTACACCTTC. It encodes CASSWTAGQGSGYGYTF.

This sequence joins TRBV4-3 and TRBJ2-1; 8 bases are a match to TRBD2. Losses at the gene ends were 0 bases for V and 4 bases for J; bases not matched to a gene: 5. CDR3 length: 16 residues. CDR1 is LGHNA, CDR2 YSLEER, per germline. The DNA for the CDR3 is TGCGCCAGCAGCCAAGATCCAGCGGGAGAATACAATGAGCAGTTCTTC. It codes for CASSQDPAGEYNEQFF.

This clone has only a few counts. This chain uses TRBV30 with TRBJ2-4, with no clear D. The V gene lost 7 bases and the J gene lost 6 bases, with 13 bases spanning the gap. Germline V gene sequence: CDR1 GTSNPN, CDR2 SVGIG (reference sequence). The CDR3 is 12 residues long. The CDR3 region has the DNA TGTGCCTCCACCTTAGTCCGAAACATTCAGTACTTC. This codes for CASTLVRNIQYF.

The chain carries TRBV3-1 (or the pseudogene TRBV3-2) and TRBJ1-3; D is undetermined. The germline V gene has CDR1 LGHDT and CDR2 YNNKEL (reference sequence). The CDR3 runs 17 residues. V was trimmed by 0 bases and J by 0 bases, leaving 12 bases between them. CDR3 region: CASSQDSPGASGNTIYF. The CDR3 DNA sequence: TGTGCCAGCAGCCAAGATAGTCCAGGTGCCTCTGGAAACACCATATATTTT.

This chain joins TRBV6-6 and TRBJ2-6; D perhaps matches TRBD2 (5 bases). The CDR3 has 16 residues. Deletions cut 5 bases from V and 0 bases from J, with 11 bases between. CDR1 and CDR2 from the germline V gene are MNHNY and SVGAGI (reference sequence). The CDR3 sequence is CASSLDLRSGANVLTF. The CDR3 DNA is TGTGCCAGCAGTCTGGACTTACGCTCTGGGGCCAACGTCCTGACTTTC.

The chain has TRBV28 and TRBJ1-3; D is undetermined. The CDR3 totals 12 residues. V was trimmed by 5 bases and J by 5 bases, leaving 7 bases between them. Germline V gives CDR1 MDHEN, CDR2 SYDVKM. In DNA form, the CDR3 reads TGTGCCAGCAGTGGCCACAGAAACACCATATATTTT. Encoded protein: CASSGHRNTIYF.

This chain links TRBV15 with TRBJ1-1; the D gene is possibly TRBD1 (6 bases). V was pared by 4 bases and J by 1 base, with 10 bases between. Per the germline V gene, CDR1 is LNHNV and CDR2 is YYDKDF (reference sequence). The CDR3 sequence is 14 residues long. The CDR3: CATSTLTGNTEAFF. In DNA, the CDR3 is TGTGCCACCAGCACCCTGACAGGGAACACTGAAGCTTTCTTT.

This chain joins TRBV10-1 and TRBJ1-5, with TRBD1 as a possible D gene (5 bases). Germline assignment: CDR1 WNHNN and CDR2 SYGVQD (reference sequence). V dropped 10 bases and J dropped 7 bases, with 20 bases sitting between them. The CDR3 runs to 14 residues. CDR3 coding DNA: TGCGCCACCCCTACAAGGGGCGGTAGGCAGCCCCAGCATTTT. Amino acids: CATPTRGGRQPQHF.

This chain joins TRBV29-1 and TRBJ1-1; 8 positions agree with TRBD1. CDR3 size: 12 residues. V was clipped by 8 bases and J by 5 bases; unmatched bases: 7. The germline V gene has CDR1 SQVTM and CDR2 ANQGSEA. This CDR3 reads CSINRGGTEAFF. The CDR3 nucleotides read TGCAGCATTAACAGGGGGGGAACTGAAGCTTTCTTT.

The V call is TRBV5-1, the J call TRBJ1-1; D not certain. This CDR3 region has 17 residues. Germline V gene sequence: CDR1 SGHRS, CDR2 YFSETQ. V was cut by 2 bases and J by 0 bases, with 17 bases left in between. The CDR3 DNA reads TGCGCCAGCAGCTTAAGGGAGGGCAGCTTCATGAACACTGAAGCTTTCTTT. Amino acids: CASSLREGSFMNTEAFF.